These 30 T cell receptor beta chains came from one sample sequenced in a study of shared clonotypes between healthy human individuals. Clones were read by immunoSEQ multiplex PCR, and TCRdb kept only the in-frame ones, dropping some. The data hold some 1 million clones, with under 80% observed a single time. The sequencing sample was made of memory CD4+ T cells sorted from blood. Subset here: CD45RA-negative fraction. The receptor set was obtained from a man between 18 and 29 years old in good health.

The rearrangement uses TRBV27 and TRBJ2-1; 12 positions agree with TRBD2. The J segment lost 7 bases and the V segment lost 1 base, leaving 5 bases of the junction unmatched. Germline CDR1 reads MNHEY; CDR2 reads SMNVEV (reference sequence). The CDR3 spans 16 residues. CDR3 DNA: TGTGCCAGCAGTTTATTGACTAGCGGGAGTGCGAATGAGCAGTTCTTC. It yields the protein CASSLLTSGSANEQFF.

V and J are TRBV18 and TRBJ2-2; 13 bases are shared with TRBD2. CDR3 length: 16 amino acids. J gave up 7 bases and V 3 bases, and 5 bases lay outside the gene matches. Germline-derived CDR1 and CDR2 are KGHSH and LQKENI. The CDR3: CASSPGTSGEGGELFF. The CDR3, as DNA: TGTGCCAGCTCACCCGGGACTAGCGGGGAAGGCGGGGAGCTGTTTTTT.

V gene TRBV5-8 combines with J gene TRBJ1-2, with a weak D call TRBD1 (5 bases). V lost 4 bases and J lost 4, with 11 bases in between. Germline V gives CDR1 SGHTS, CDR2 YDEGEE. This CDR3 is 13 amino acids long. In nucleotides, the CDR3 is TGTGCCAGCAGCCGCATGGGGGGCTATGGCTACACCTTC. Its translation is CASSRMGGYGYTF.

This clone has a handful of counts. The chain combines TRBV18 with TRBJ2-7; tentatively, D is TRBD1 (6 bases). The germline V gene encodes CDR1 KGHSH and CDR2 LQKENI. The CDR3 contains 12 residues. The V and J ends lost 4 bases and 6 bases respectively, with 10 bases between them. CDR3 loop: CASSLQGGEQYF. CDR3 in DNA: TGTGCCAGCTCACTACAGGGTGGCGAGCAGTACTTC.

Regarding this clone: At the DNA level, this CDR3 is encoded by other sequences in the same sample as well. The CDR3 loop is CASSVVPGNTEAFF. The CDR3 bases are TGTGCCAGCAGCGTAGTTCCAGGGAACACTGAAGCTTTCTTT. The J gene is TRBJ1-1, the V gene TRBV9; D is ambiguous. The ends were cut back, 0 bases at V and 1 base at J, with 7 bases in the middle. From germline, CDR1 is SGDLS and CDR2 YYNGEE. The CDR3 extends over 14 amino acids.

This clone was found a few times. The rearrangement joins TRBV7-9 to TRBJ1-2; D gene unclear. Trimming shortened V by 4 bases and J by 5 bases, and 11 bases separated the two germline ends. Germline CDR1 and CDR2: SEHNR and FQNEAQ (reference sequence). The CDR3 is 13 residues long. The DNA of the CDR3 is TGTGCCAGCAGCTCCCCCGGTGGTTATGGCTACACCTTC. Translation gives CASSSPGGYGYTF.

The gene calls are TRBV6-5 and TRBJ2-7; D is unclear. The CDR3 is 14 amino acids. Looked up from germline, CDR1 is MNHEY and CDR2 is SVGAGI. Trimming left V 5 bases short and J 2 bases short, with 13 bases between. The CDR3 reads CASSTPKSTYEQYF. CDR3 DNA sequence: TGTGCCAGCAGTACCCCCAAGTCAACCTACGAGCAGTACTTC.

This sequence joins TRBV27 and TRBJ2-5; D possibly uses TRBD1 or TRBD2 (7 bases each). CDR3 length equals 16 residues. Trimming took 2 bases from V and 2 from J, leaving 15 bases between them. CDR1 and CDR2 from the germline V gene are MNHEY and SMNVEV (reference sequence). The CDR3, as DNA: TGTGCCAGCAGTTTAAGTTTCAGGGGGGGACAAGAGACCCAGTACTTC. Encoded protein: CASSLSFRGGQETQYF.

This clone has just a few counts. The rearrangement links TRBV4-3 to TRBJ2-1; 7 bases are shared with TRBD2. The germline CDR1 and CDR2 sequences are LGHNA and YSLEER. Trimming cost V 1 base and J 8 bases; bases outside gene matches: 8. The CDR3 spans 15 residues. The CDR3 spells CASSQARTRGHEQFF. DNA for the CDR3: TGCGCCAGCAGCCAAGCAAGGACTAGGGGCCATGAGCAGTTCTTC.

In this sample, this clone turned up a few times. This rearrangement joins TRBV4-2 to TRBJ1-1, with D hard to call. The germline V gene has CDR1 LGHNA and CDR2 YNFKEQ. The CDR3 runs 15 residues. V was clipped by 0 bases and J by 1 base, with 9 bases between them. The CDR3 DNA follows: TGTGCCAGCAGCCAAGAGATCCAGACGAACACTGAAGCTTTCTTT. It codes for CASSQEIQTNTEAFF.

This chain joins TRBV4-2 and TRBJ2-1; 7 nucleotides agree with TRBD2. The CDR3 spans 14 residues. The germline V gene has CDR1 LGHNA and CDR2 YNFKEQ. J was trimmed by 8 bases and V by 2 bases; bases with no gene match: 6. CDR3 loop: CASSQSGTTDEQFF. The CDR3 bases are TGTGCCAGCAGCCAATCTGGGACTACGGATGAGCAGTTCTTC.

The CDR3 loop reads CASSLRDAYGYTF. The CDR3 coding sequence is TGTGCCAGCAGCCTCAGGGATGCCTATGGCTACACCTTC. V is TRBV28 and J is TRBJ1-2; D may be TRBD1 (5 bases). Germline CDR1 MDHEN, CDR2 SYDVKM. With 6 bases removed from V and 4 bases from J, the gap between germline ends came to 12 bases. The CDR3 runs 13 residues.

The chain recombines TRBV30 with TRBJ1-3; D is perhaps TRBD1 (5 bases). Trimming cost V 0 bases and J 0 bases, with 9 bases left between them. Germline CDR1 reads GTSNPN; CDR2 reads SVGIG (reference sequence). This CDR3 contains 15 residues. DNA for the CDR3: TGTGCCTGGAGTGTTGGGGGAAGCTCTGGAAACACCATATATTTT. Translation: CAWSVGGSSGNTIYF.

The J gene is TRBJ2-2, the V gene TRBV28, with 15 bases aligning to TRBD2. The CDR3 extends over 17 amino acids. After removal of 6 bases from V and 5 bases from J, the junction contained 7 bases not matched to a gene. From germline, CDR1 is MDHEN and CDR2 SYDVKM. In DNA form, the CDR3 reads TGTGCCAGCAGCGTCGGACTAGCGGGGGGGCATACCGGGGAGCTGTTTTTT. Translated, it gives CASSVGLAGGHTGELFF.

The table lists this clone with a few counts. This chain links TRBV18 with TRBJ1-6; no clear D gene. The germline CDR1 and CDR2 sequences are KGHSH and LQKENI. The CDR3 has 19 amino acids. The V end lost 2 bases, the J end lost 0 bases, and 17 bases lay between the germline ends. This CDR3 is CASSPWAQRGSSYNSPLHF. In DNA form, the CDR3 reads TGTGCCAGCTCACCATGGGCACAACGTGGGAGCTCCTATAATTCACCCCTCCACTTT.

The chain uses TRBV2 and TRBJ1-5, with D possibly matching TRBD1 (5 bases). Trimming left V 5 bases short and J 8 bases short, with 16 bases between. CDR1 is SNHLY, CDR2 FYNNEI, per germline. This CDR3 has 14 residues. CDR3 DNA: TGTGCCAGCAGTAATATGGCGGGGGTCGAGCCCCAGCATTTT. This gives the protein CASSNMAGVEPQHF.

This clone showed up just once. This chain links TRBV5-6 with TRBJ1-2; possible D gene TRBD1, 5 bases. The germline CDR1 and CDR2 sequences are SGHDT and YYEEEE. Trimming stripped 0 bases from V and 5 bases from J, with 11 bases between. The CDR3 has 14 amino acids. The CDR3 spells CASSLGGAGYGYTF. The CDR3 nucleotides are TGTGCCAGCAGCTTGGGTGGGGCAGGGTATGGCTACACCTTC. The complete variable domain, with remaining parts taken from reference TRBV5-6 and TRBJ1-2, reads DAGVTQSPTHLIKTRGQQVTLRCSPKSGHDTVSWYQQALGQGPQFIFQYYEEEERQRGNFPDRFSGHQFPNYSSELNVNALLLGDSALYLCASSLGGAGYGYTFGSGTRLTVV.

The V gene is TRBV10-3, the J gene TRBJ2-1, with D possibly matching TRBD2 (5 bases). The germline V gene has CDR1 ENHRY and CDR2 SYGVKD. V dropped 6 bases and J dropped 12 bases, with 15 bases sitting between them. The CDR3 is 12 residues long. CDR3 amino acids: CAISGGEVRQFF. The DNA for the CDR3 is TGTGCCATCAGCGGAGGAGAGGTTCGGCAGTTCTTC.

CDR3: CASSQGTENYGYTF. The CDR3 DNA is TGCGCCAGCAGCCAAGGGACAGAGAACTATGGCTACACCTTC. J is TRBJ1-2 and V is TRBV4-1; weak D call: TRBD1 (6 bases). V was pared by 1 base and J by 2 bases, with 8 bases between. The germline V gene has CDR1 MGHRA and CDR2 YSYEKL. The CDR3 loop spans 14 amino acids.

V usage is TRBV5-8 and J usage is TRBJ2-3; tentatively, D is TRBD1 (6 bases). CDR3 length: 16 amino acids. With 0 bases removed from V and 4 bases from J, the gap between germline ends came to 15 bases. Germline CDR1 reads SGHTS; CDR2 reads YDEGEE. The CDR3 DNA is TGTGCCAGCAGCTTGGCCTTACAGGGTGGGGCAGATACGCAGTATTTT. It yields the protein CASSLALQGGADTQYF. The complete variable domain, with remaining parts taken from reference TRBV5-8 and TRBJ2-3, reads EAGVTQSPTHLIKTRGQQATLRCSPISGHTSVYWYQQALGLGLQFLLWYDEGEERNRGNFPPRFSGRQFPNYSSELNVNALELEDSALYLCASSLALQGGADTQYFGPGTRLTVL.

The V gene is TRBV9, the J gene TRBJ2-5; unclear D gene. V shed 3 bases and J shed 2 bases, with 11 bases lying between them. The CDR3 spans 14 residues. Germline values: CDR1 SGDLS, CDR2 YYNGEE. The CDR3, as DNA: TGTGCCAGCAGCGCGTCAGGCACTCAAGAGACCCAGTACTTC. It translates to CASSASGTQETQYF.

The chain combines TRBV30 with TRBJ1-3; D gene ambiguous. The germline V gene has CDR1 GTSNPN and CDR2 SVGIG (reference sequence). V was shortened by 0 bases and J by 2 bases, with 14 bases between the two germline ends. CDR3 length equals 16 residues. The CDR3 reads CAWSVVSGPAGNTIYF. DNA for the CDR3: TGTGCCTGGAGTGTAGTATCAGGCCCTGCTGGAAACACCATATATTTT.

The rearrangement joins TRBV5-4 to TRBJ2-1, with D unresolved. Germline CDR1 is SGHNT and CDR2 is YYREEE (reference sequence). V was clipped by 3 bases and J by 6 bases, with 22 bases between them. This CDR3 is 17 amino acids long. The CDR3 DNA reads TGTGCCAGCAGCTGGCTGGGCGGATCTTTTAGAGGCAATGAGCAGTTCTTC. It translates to CASSWLGGSFRGNEQFF.

This clone was detected only a few times. This sequence joins TRBV5-1 and TRBJ2-5, with D perhaps TRBD1 (6 bases). The CDR3 covers 15 residues. Germline lookup yields CDR1 SGHRS and CDR2 YFSETQ. The V gene lost 4 bases and the J gene lost 2 bases, with 15 bases spanning the gap. CDR3 DNA sequence: TGCGCCAGCAGCGTCGAACAGGGTGCACAAGAGACCCAGTACTTC. Protein: CASSVEQGAQETQYF.

J is TRBJ2-1 and V is TRBV2; D is unresolved. Trimming stripped 3 bases from V and 3 bases from J, with 9 bases between. This CDR3 region has 14 residues. The germline CDR1 and CDR2 sequences are SNHLY and FYNNEI. The CDR3 is CASSDATYYNEQFF. As DNA, the CDR3 is TGTGCCAGCAGTGATGCGACTTACTACAATGAGCAGTTCTTC.

This chain connects TRBV5-8 to TRBJ2-5; no clear D gene. CDR3 length equals 14 residues. Germline loops: CDR1 SGHTS, CDR2 YDEGEE. The V end was cut by 1 base, the J end by 3 bases, with 10 bases between. CDR3 residues: CASSLSGQEETQYF. The DNA for the CDR3 is TGTGCCAGCAGCTTGTCTGGTCAGGAAGAGACCCAGTACTTC.

The J gene is TRBJ2-7, the V gene TRBV5-3, with no clear D. TRBV5-3 is designated an ORF whose function remains uncertain. The V and J ends lost 2 bases and 2 bases respectively, with 14 bases between them. This CDR3 has 15 residues. DNA for the CDR3: TGTGCCAGAAGCTTAAAAGGTTGCCATCCCTACGAGCAGTACTTC. It translates to CARSLKGCHPYEQYF.

This clone came up once. A far larger clone lies a single base away; this is likely a read error. The rearrangement links TRBV7-9 to TRBJ1-5, with 10 bases aligning to TRBD1. CDR1 SEHNR and CDR2 FQNEAQ come from the germline V gene (reference sequence). J lost 3 bases, V lost 5 bases, and 1 base had no gene match. This CDR3 comprises 14 residues. The CDR3 region is CASSGTGDNQPQHF. In DNA form, the CDR3 reads TGTGCCAGCAGCGGGACAGGGGACAATCAGCCCCAGCATTTT.

With regard to this clone: It differs at one base from a far larger clone, so likely a read error. The rearrangement uses TRBV4-1 and TRBJ1-2; 9 positions match TRBD1. The V gene's germline CDR1 is MGHRA and CDR2 YSYEKL. The CDR3 is made up of 14 amino acids. V shed 7 bases and J 7 bases; nucleotides not matched to a gene: 10. The CDR3, as DNA: TGCGCCAGCAACCAGGGACAGGGTACCTTTGGCTACACCTTC. Its translation is CASNQGQGTFGYTF.

This clone was detected only a few times. The chain joins TRBV5-1 to TRBJ2-5; 9 nucleotides line up with TRBD2. The germline V gene encodes CDR1 SGHRS and CDR2 YFSETQ. The CDR3 is 16 amino acids. V was pared by 4 bases and J by 4 bases, with 11 bases of the junction left unmatched. CDR3 DNA: TGCGCCAGCAGCCCCACGGGACTAGCCTCGGGAGAGACCCAGTACTTC. Translating gives CASSPTGLASGETQYF.